This passage covers 10 T cell receptor beta chains from one sample sequenced in a study of blood T cell repertoires in COVID-19. This table comes from immunoSEQ multiplex PCR, and its TCRdb copy is limited to in-frame clones, with some not included. The data contain some 210,000 clones, about 91% of them singletons. Material for sequencing was peripheral blood. The receptors here all came from a man aged 25 to 45 with acute or convalescent COVID-19.

A few counts support this clone. The V call is TRBV28, the J call TRBJ2-7, with TRBD1 matching 8 bases. The CDR3 is 13 residues long. Germline V CDR1 and CDR2: MDHEN, SYDVKM. V shed 7 bases and J 4 bases; nucleotides not matched to a gene: 6. The CDR3 DNA is TGTGCCAGCATGCGACAGGGGATTTACGAGCAGTACTTC. Its translation is CASMRQGIYEQYF.

The rearrangement joins TRBV9 to TRBJ2-7; 9 bases align to TRBD1. The CDR3 covers 14 residues. Looked up from germline, CDR1 is SGDLS and CDR2 is YYNGEE. With 3 bases clipped from V and 7 bases from J, the junction kept 8 bases outside the gene matches. CDR3 sequence: CASSAGTGLREQYF. The CDR3 coding sequence is TGTGCCAGCAGCGCCGGGACAGGGTTGCGGGAGCAGTACTTC.

The CDR3 sequence is CASSPSQGYEQYF. CDR3 bases: TGCGCCAGCAGTCCCAGCCAGGGGTACGAGCAGTACTTC. The chain joins TRBV5-1 to TRBJ2-7, with D possibly being TRBD1 (6 bases). The CDR3 contains 13 residues. Germline V gene sequence: CDR1 SGHRS, CDR2 YFSETQ. V gave up 5 bases and J gave up 4 bases, with 13 bases separating them.

This clone was found a few times. The chain combines TRBV29-1 with TRBJ2-1; 9 bases agree with TRBD2. Germline-derived CDR1 and CDR2 are SQVTM and ANQGSEA. The V segment lost 4 bases and the J segment 13 bases; nucleotides outside the gene matches: 8. The CDR3 totals 12 residues. CDR3 in amino acids: CSVALAGIEQFF. CDR3 coding DNA: TGCAGCGTTGCTCTAGCGGGAATCGAACAGTTCTTC.

The J gene is TRBJ2-1, the V gene TRBV27; D ambiguous. With 2 bases removed from V and 14 bases from J, the gap between germline ends came to 13 bases. There are 12 residues in the CDR3. The germline CDR1 and CDR2 sequences are MNHEY and SMNVEV (reference sequence). CDR3 sequence reads: CASSLRPGPKFF. CDR3 sequence (DNA): TGTGCCAGCAGTTTAAGGCCTGGGCCGAAGTTCTTC.

The rearrangement links TRBV28 to TRBJ2-7; TRBD1 agrees at 7 bases. The CDR3 runs to 15 residues. Trimming took 5 bases from V and 4 from J; bases not matched to a gene: 11. Germline CDR1 is MDHEN and CDR2 is SYDVKM. In nucleotides, the CDR3 is TGTGCCAGCAGTACCAAACAGGGGATGGGGTACGAGCAGTACTTC. This encodes CASSTKQGMGYEQYF.

The chain uses TRBV27 and TRBJ1-6; TRBD1 matches at 7 bases. Germline-derived CDR1 and CDR2 are MNHEY and SMNVEV (reference sequence). The CDR3 consists of 17 residues. Trimming removed 0 bases from V and 0 bases from J; junction bases left unmatched: 2. CDR3 nucleotide sequence: TGTGCCAGCAGTTTATCACCAGGGGGCTCCTATAATTCACCCCTCCACTTT. As protein: CASSLSPGGSYNSPLHF.

V and J are TRBV5-1 and TRBJ2-2; D perhaps matches TRBD1 (6 bases). The germline gives CDR1 SGHRS, CDR2 YFSETQ. V dropped 3 bases and J dropped 0 bases, with 12 bases sitting between them. This CDR3 is 16 amino acids long. CDR3 DNA: TGCGCCAGCAGCTCGGGACACAACGCGAACACCGGGGAGCTGTTTTTT. This sequence encodes CASSSGHNANTGELFF.

The chain recombines TRBV4-1 with TRBJ2-3, with 7 bases lining up with TRBD1. With 4 bases clipped from V and 2 bases from J, the junction kept 6 bases outside the gene matches. The germline V gene encodes CDR1 MGHRA and CDR2 YSYEKL. The CDR3 contains 15 residues. CDR3 nucleotide sequence: TGCGCCAGCAGCCGACCCGGGACAGTCACAGATACGCAGTATTTT. Translated, it gives CASSRPGTVTDTQYF.

As DNA, the CDR3 is TGTGCCAGCAAGACCAGGGGGCGGGGCACTGAAGCTTTCTTT. This sequence encodes CASKTRGRGTEAFF. The chain has TRBV6-5 and TRBJ1-1; 8 positions match TRBD1. This CDR3 region has 14 residues. Trimming took 7 bases from V and 4 from J; bases not matched to a gene: 8. Germline V gives CDR1 MNHEY, CDR2 SVGAGI.